The 8 T cell receptor beta chains below all came from one sample that was sequenced in a study of blood T cell repertoires in COVID-19. Only in-frame clones appear in the TCRdb table, and some are missing; sequencing was by immunoSEQ multiplex PCR. Here the sample spans 70,000 to 75,000 clones, roughly 79% being singletons. Sequencing used peripheral blood. The receptor source for this set is a woman in her seventies with acute or convalescent COVID-19.

Notes on this clone: Other DNA variants within this sample encode the same CDR3. The chain has TRBV5-5 and TRBJ2-7; TRBD2 aligns across 7 bases. The CDR3 has 15 amino acids. Germline CDR1 and CDR2: SGHKS and YYEKEE (reference sequence). The V gene end was trimmed by 0 bases and the J gene end by 0 bases; junction bases not matched to a gene: 3. Here the CDR3 DNA reads TGTGCCAGCAGCTTGGGTCTAGCGGTCTCCTACGAGCAGTACTTC. It is translated as CASSLGLAVSYEQYF.

The CDR3 bases are TGTGCCAGCAGACGAGCGGGAGGTTTAGAGACCCAGTACTTC. This encodes CASRRAGGLETQYF. The chain employs TRBV2 and TRBJ2-5; 9 bases fit TRBD2. CDR3 size: 14 residues. Germline V gene data show CDR1 as SNHLY and CDR2 as FYNNEI. The ends lost 6 bases at V and 4 bases at J; junction bases unmatched: 6.

The V gene is TRBV3-1 (or the pseudogene TRBV3-2), the J gene TRBJ2-7; 10 bases line up with TRBD1. Germline assignment: CDR1 LGHDT and CDR2 YNNKEL (reference sequence). The V gene end was trimmed by 4 bases and the J gene end by 4 bases; junction bases not matched to a gene: 4. The CDR3 covers 14 residues. The CDR3 protein is CASSPGQGVYEQYF. The CDR3 DNA is TGTGCCAGCAGCCCCGGACAGGGGGTATACGAGCAGTACTTC.

The chain combines TRBV28 with TRBJ2-1; 9 positions match TRBD2. V dropped 4 bases and J dropped 8; count of bases not matched to a gene: 12. The CDR3 contains 16 residues. Per the germline V gene, CDR1 is MDHEN and CDR2 is SYDVKM. CDR3: CASSSRREGRADEQFF. CDR3 in DNA: TGTGCCAGCAGTTCAAGGCGGGAGGGGAGAGCCGATGAGCAGTTCTTC. The whole variable domain, remainder taken from reference TRBV28 and TRBJ2-1, is DVKVTQSSRYLVKRTGEKVFLECVQDMDHENMFWYRQDPGLGLRLIYFSYDVKMKEKGDIPEGYSVSREKKERFSLILESASTNQTSMYLCASSSRREGRADEQFFGPGTRLTVL.

In its sample, this clone was seen once. The chain joins TRBV11-3 to TRBJ2-1; 7 bases map to TRBD1. The length of the CDR3 is 15 residues. Germline V gene sequence: CDR1 SGHNT, CDR2 YENEEA. The V segment lost 5 bases and the J segment 2 bases; nucleotides outside the gene matches: 6. CDR3 sequence: CASSPHGQAYNEQFF. The DNA for the CDR3 is TGTGCCAGCAGCCCCCACGGACAGGCCTACAATGAGCAGTTCTTC.

The chain combines TRBV2 with TRBJ2-2; 10 bases are shared with TRBD1. Germline V CDR1 and CDR2: SNHLY, FYNNEI. The CDR3 consists of 13 residues. Germline trimming cut 6 bases from V and 5 bases from J; bases unmatched to any gene: 0. CDR3 sequence: CASRGQGTGELFF. CDR3 DNA sequence: TGTGCCAGCAGGGGACAGGGGACCGGGGAGCTGTTTTTT.

J is TRBJ2-5 and V is TRBV10-3, with D uncertain. This CDR3 contains 11 residues. V was trimmed by 8 bases and J by 5 bases, leaving 9 bases between them. Per germline, CDR1 ENHRY and CDR2 SYGVKD. DNA of the CDR3: TGTGCCATCGGAGCAACGGAGACCCAGTACTTC. Translation gives CAIGATETQYF.

V usage is TRBV27 and J usage is TRBJ1-4; D call uncertain. The length of the CDR3 is 14 residues. V lost 4 bases and J lost 8, with 14 bases in between. Germline-derived CDR1 and CDR2 are MNHEY and SMNVEV (reference sequence). In DNA, the CDR3 is TGTGCCAGCAGTTCCCGGGTCCTTAGCGAAAAACTGTTTTTT. Its protein is CASSSRVLSEKLFF.